A selection of T cell receptor beta chains follows, all from one sample in a study of technical replicates of blood from a handful of donors. Profiling relied on immunoSEQ multiplex PCR, and the TCRdb table lists in-frame clones only, not all of them. The table shows about 97,000 clones, with approximately 96% occurring only once. The sample was T cells isolated from PBMCs. The source is a human donor in good health. The CDR3 runs from the conserved cysteine through the conserved F or W. A D gene is named only where the DNA matches it firmly. Clone size is not always given. Where it is, it says once, few, many or a class for expanded clones.

d_call j_call clone_size v_call cdr3_nt cdr3_aa
TRBD2 TRBJ2-3 . TRBV4-3 TGCGCCAGCAGCCAACGGACTAGCGACGATACGCAGTATTTT CASSQRTSDDTQYF
TRBD2 TRBJ2-1 . TRBV13 TGTGCCAGCAGCCTTCCTCCGGGACTAGGGACCAATGAGCAGTTCTTC CASSLPPGLGTNEQFF
TRBD1 TRBJ1-2 . TRBV27 TGTGCCAGCAGTTGGGGGACAGGGGCTAACTATGGCTACACCTTC CASSWGTGANYGYTF
. TRBJ1-1 . TRBV7-6 TGTGCCAGCAGCTTAGTGGGGGGGGGTGAAGCTTTCTTT CASSLVGGGEAFF
. TRBJ2-5 . TRBV19 TGTGCCAGTAGTTTCGACAGACAAGAGACCCAGTACTTC CASSFDRQETQYF
. TRBJ2-7 . TRBV11-3 TGTGCCAGCAGTCTAACTAGCCTAAGCTCCTACGAGCAGTACTTC CASSLTSLSSYEQYF
TRBD1 TRBJ2-1 . TRBV7-9 TGTGCCAGCAGCTTTCCTTCGGCAGGGGGCCTGGATGAGCAGTTCTTC CASSFPSAGGLDEQFF
. TRBJ1-2 . TRBV7-9 TGTGCCAGCAGCTTACGTTCCTATGGCTACACCTTC CASSLRSYGYTF
. TRBJ2-1 . TRBV9 TGTGCCAGCAGCGTAGACGGGAGTACCGTCTACAACAATGAGCAGTTCTTC CASSVDGSTVYNNEQFF
TRBD1 TRBJ2-5 . TRBV11-1 TGTGCCAGCAGCTTTCTAACAGGGGGCTTTAAGACCCAGTACTTC CASSFLTGGFKTQYF
. TRBJ2-1 . TRBV10-2 TGCGCCAGCATGTACCCGGTTAGCTCCTACAATGAGCAGTTCTTC CASMYPVSSYNEQFF
. TRBJ1-2 . TRBV5-1 TGCGCCAGCAGCTTGAGGACAGCCGACATTAACTATGGCTACACCTTC CASSLRTADINYGYTF
TRBD1 TRBJ1-5 . TRBV29-1 TGCAGCGTTGGGACAGGTACAGATCAGCCCCAGCATTTT CSVGTGTDQPQHF
TRBD2 TRBJ2-2 . TRBV5-1 TGCGCCAGCAGCGCCGGGACTAGCGGATACACCGGGGAGCTGTTTTTT CASSAGTSGYTGELFF
TRBD2 TRBJ2-1 . TRBV18 TGTGCCAGCTTCCCGACTAGCGGGAGGTTCGATGAGCAGTTCTTC CASFPTSGRFDEQFF
. TRBJ1-5 once TRBV2 TGTGCCAGCAGAGGAGAATATCAGCCCCAGCATTTT CASRGEYQPQHF
. TRBJ1-1 . TRBV20-1 TGCAGTGCTAGCCGGGAGACTGAAGCTTTCTTT CSASRETEAFF
. TRBJ1-1 . TRBV6-1 TGTGCCAGCAGGAGGACACTTATGAACACTGAAGCTTTCTTT CASRRTLMNTEAFF
TRBD2 TRBJ2-7 . TRBV7-3 TGTGCCAGCAGCGTCAGCGGGAGGGCCGCCGAGCAGTACTTC CASSVSGRAAEQYF
TRBD2 TRBJ2-1 . TRBV30 TGTGCCTGGAGTCCCGCGAGGGGACTAGCGGGAGAAAGCTGGTGGGGGTTATACAATGAGCAGTTCTTC CAWSPARGLAGESWWGLYNEQFF
TRBD2 TRBJ2-1 . TRBV7-7 TGTGCTAGCAGCTCCTCGGGACTAGCGGGGGAGCAGTTCTTC CASSSSGLAGEQFF
. TRBJ2-1 . TRBV4-2 TGTGCCAGCAGCCAAGATACGGTGAGCTCCTACAATGAGCAGTTCTTC CASSQDTVSSYNEQFF
TRBD2 TRBJ2-1 . TRBV9 TGTGCCAGCAGCCCCCGAACTAGCGGGAGACGGGGTGAGCAGTTCTTC CASSPRTSGRRGEQFF
. TRBJ1-2 . TRBV27 TGTGCCAGCAGTTTCGGCGGGGAGGGCTACACCTTC CASSFGGEGYTF
TRBD1 TRBJ1-2 few TRBV11-2 TGTGCCAGCAGCTTAGATTCAGGGGGTCGGGGCTACACCTTC CASSLDSGGRGYTF
TRBD1 TRBJ2-2 once TRBV27 TGTGCCAGCAGCCTCGGGACAGCGAACACCGGGGAGCTGTTTTTT CASSLGTANTGELFF
TRBD1 TRBJ1-5 . TRBV28 TGTGCCAGCAGTTTAGTTGGCAGGGGGCGAATTAGTCAGCCCCAGCATTTT CASSLVGRGRISQPQHF
TRBD2 TRBJ2-1 . TRBV4-1 TGCGCCAGCAGCCTTCTAGCGGGGGTCTACAATGAGCAGTTCTTC CASSLLAGVYNEQFF
. TRBJ1-5 . TRBV28 TGTGCCAGCAGTCCCCCCCGGGGTCTCGGGCCCCAGCATTTT CASSPPRGLGPQHF
. TRBJ1-2 few TRBV4-2 TGTGCCAGCAGCCATGAGATATCTAACTATGGCTACACCTTC CASSHEISNYGYTF
TRBD1 TRBJ2-1 . TRBV19 TGTGCCAGTAGTCCGGGACAGGGATTCAATGAGCAGTTCTTC CASSPGQGFNEQFF
. TRBJ2-3 . TRBV27 TGTGCCAGCAGATGGGAGATCACAGATACGCAGTATTTT CASRWEITDTQYF
. TRBJ1-2 . TRBV7-9 TGTGCCAGCAGCTTAGCACCAGGAAACTATGGCTACACCTTC CASSLAPGNYGYTF
TRBD1 TRBJ1-2 . TRBV5-5 TGTGCCAGCAGCTTCTACGGGACAGGAGACTATGGCTACACCTTC CASSFYGTGDYGYTF
TRBD1 TRBJ2-7 . TRBV5-4 TGTGCCAGCAGCTTTGTACCGGGACAGGACTACGAGCAGTACTTC CASSFVPGQDYEQYF
TRBD2 TRBJ2-3 . TRBV28 TGTGCCAGCAGTATGCCGGGACTAGCGGTAATAGCAGATACGCAGTATTTT CASSMPGLAVIADTQYF
. TRBJ1-1 . TRBV7-2 TGTGCCAGCAGCTTAGGGTCAGCTGAAGCTTTCTTT CASSLGSAEAFF
. TRBJ2-1 . TRBV5-3 TGTGCCAGAACCGTGGGGGCGAGCGGGACTGGGCCCAATGAGCAGTTCTTC CARTVGASGTGPNEQFF
TRBD1 TRBJ2-2 . TRBV19 TGTGCCAGTAGTATGCCAAGGACAGGGAGAGGCCCCGGGGAGCTGTTTTTT CASSMPRTGRGPGELFF
TRBD2 TRBJ2-7 once TRBV5-1 TGCGCCAGCAGTGAACTAGCGGGAACTAACTCCTACGAGCAGTACTTC CASSELAGTNSYEQYF
TRBD1 TRBJ1-2 . TRBV28 TGTGCCAGCAGTCTCCCACGTCAGGGGGAAGGAGGCTACACCTTC CASSLPRQGEGGYTF
TRBD2 TRBJ2-1 once TRBV5-6 TGTGCCAGCAGCCCAGGACTAGCGGGAGGCCGGGAGCAGTTCTTC CASSPGLAGGREQFF
. TRBJ2-7 . TRBV2 TGTGCCAGCAGGAGGGGGTTAACCTACGAGCAGTACTTC CASRRGLTYEQYF
. TRBJ2-1 . TRBV5-1 TGCGCCAGCAGCGAGACTAGTTATCGTGAGCAGTTCTTC CASSETSYREQFF
. TRBJ2-7 . TRBV7-3 TGTGCCAGCAGCCCCTGGGGGGCGGGAGTAAAGTACTTC CASSPWGAGVKYF
. TRBJ2-1 . TRBV7-3 TGTGCCAGCAGCTTAGAGCCATCCTACAATGAGCAGTTCTTC CASSLEPSYNEQFF
. TRBJ2-3 . TRBV5-1 TGCGCCAGCAGCTTCGTCCCGGGACATAGCACAGATACGCAGTATTTT CASSFVPGHSTDTQYF
. TRBJ2-3 . TRBV9 TGTGCCAGCAGCGTAGCGGGAGCGATACTTGGCACAGATACGCAGTATTTT CASSVAGAILGTDTQYF
. TRBJ2-5 . TRBV7-9 TGTGCCAGCAACTACCGACCTGGGCCAATAGCGTACCAAGAGACCCAGTACTTC CASNYRPGPIAYQETQYF
. TRBJ2-2 . TRBV7-6 TGTGCCAGCAGCTTAGATGAAGCCTACTGGAACACCGGGGAGCTGTTTTTT CASSLDEAYWNTGELFF
. TRBJ1-2 . TRBV2 TGTGCCAGCAGCGATGTCGGGGGGGCGAGACATGGCTACACCTTC CASSDVGGARHGYTF
TRBD2 TRBJ2-7 . TRBV28 TGTGCCAGCAGTTTCGGCGGGGGGGGTTGGGAGCAGTACTTC CASSFGGGGWEQYF
. TRBJ1-3 . TRBV15 TGTGCCACCAATCCGGGGGGGGCTAACTCTGGAAACACCATATATTTT CATNPGGANSGNTIYF
. TRBJ2-3 once TRBV6-6 TGTGCCAGCAGTGACTCAGGGGCGCGAGGTACGCAGTATTTT CASSDSGARGTQYF
. TRBJ2-2 once TRBV7-7 TGTGCTAGCAGCTTAGGCGTGAGCACCGGGGAGCTGTTTTTT CASSLGVSTGELFF